This entry features one TCR beta chain sequence. This CDR3 is built from 18 residues. V gave up 3 bases and J gave up 3 bases; unmatched junction bases: 11. Per the germline V gene, CDR1 is LNHDA and CDR2 is SQIVND (reference sequence). Categorization into cohorts depended on clinical history that participants reported. Authors' processing steps: Amplification of reference gene primers provided the estimated nucleated cell counts. Sequencing used immunoSEQ multiplex PCR; TCRdb keeps in-frame clones, though not all of them. V, J and clone size reflect that table, while D and trimming were determined from the DNA. The profile shows about 220,000 clones, 86% of them singletons. The sample belongs to a study of blood T cell repertoires in COVID-19.

The TCR comes from a woman aged 40 to 49 with acute COVID-19. The chain employs TRBV19 and TRBJ2-6; 7 positions agree with TRBD2. Source material: PBMCs or T cells enriched from blood (not recorded which). CDR3 coding DNA: TGTGCCAGTAGTATGACCTTTGGACTAGACGTTGGGGCCAACGTCCTGACTTTC. This translates into CASSMTFGLDVGANVLTF.